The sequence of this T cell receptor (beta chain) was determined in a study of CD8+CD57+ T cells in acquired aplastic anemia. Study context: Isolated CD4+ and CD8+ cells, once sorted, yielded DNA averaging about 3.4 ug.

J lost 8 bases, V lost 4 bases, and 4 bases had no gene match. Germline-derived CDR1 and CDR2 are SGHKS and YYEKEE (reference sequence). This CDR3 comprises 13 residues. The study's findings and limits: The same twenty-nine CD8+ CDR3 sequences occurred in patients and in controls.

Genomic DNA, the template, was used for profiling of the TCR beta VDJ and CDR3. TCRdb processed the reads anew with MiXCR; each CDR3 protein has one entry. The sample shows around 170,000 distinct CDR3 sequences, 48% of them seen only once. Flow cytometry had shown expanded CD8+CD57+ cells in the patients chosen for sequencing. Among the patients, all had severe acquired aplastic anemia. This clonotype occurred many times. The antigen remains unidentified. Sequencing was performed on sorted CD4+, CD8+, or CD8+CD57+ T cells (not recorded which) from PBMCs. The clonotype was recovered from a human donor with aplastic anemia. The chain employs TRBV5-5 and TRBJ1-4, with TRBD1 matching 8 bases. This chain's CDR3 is CASSPTGVEKLFF. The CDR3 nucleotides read TGTGCCAGCAGCCCGACAGGGGTGGAAAAACTGTTTTTT. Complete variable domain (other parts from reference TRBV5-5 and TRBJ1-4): DAGVTQSPTHLIKTRGQQVTLRCSPISGHKSVSWYQQVLGQGPQFIFQYYEKEERGRGNFPDRFSARQFPNYSSELNVNALLLGDSALYLCASSPTGVEKLFFGSGTQLSVL.